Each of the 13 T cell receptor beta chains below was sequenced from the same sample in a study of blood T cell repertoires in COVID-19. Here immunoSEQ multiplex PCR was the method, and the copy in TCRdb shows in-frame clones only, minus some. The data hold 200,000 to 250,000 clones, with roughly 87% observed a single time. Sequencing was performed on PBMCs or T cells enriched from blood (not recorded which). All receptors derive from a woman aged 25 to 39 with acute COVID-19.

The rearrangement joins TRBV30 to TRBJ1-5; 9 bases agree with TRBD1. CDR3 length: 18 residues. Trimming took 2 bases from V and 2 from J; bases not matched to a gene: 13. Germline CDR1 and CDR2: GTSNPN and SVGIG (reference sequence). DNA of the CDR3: TGTGCCTGGAGTCGCCGGGACAGGGTGGTAATGGGCAATCAGCCCCAGCATTTT. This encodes CAWSRRDRVVMGNQPQHF.

As DNA, the CDR3 is TGTGCCATCAGTGAACGAGGACACGTTAATGAAAAACTGTTTTTT. It encodes CAISERGHVNEKLFF. This chain connects TRBV10-3 to TRBJ1-4; D may be TRBD1 (5 bases). Trimming pared 3 bases from V and 4 bases from J, leaving 12 bases between. Germline lookup yields CDR1 ENHRY and CDR2 SYGVKD. This CDR3 is 15 amino acids long.

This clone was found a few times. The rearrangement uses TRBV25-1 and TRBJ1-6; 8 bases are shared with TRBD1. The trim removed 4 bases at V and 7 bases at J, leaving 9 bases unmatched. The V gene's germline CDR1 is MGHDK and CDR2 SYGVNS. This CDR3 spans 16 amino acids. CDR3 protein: CASSVGTGGGNSPLHF. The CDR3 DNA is TGTGCCAGCAGTGTCGGGACAGGCGGAGGGAATTCACCCCTCCACTTT.

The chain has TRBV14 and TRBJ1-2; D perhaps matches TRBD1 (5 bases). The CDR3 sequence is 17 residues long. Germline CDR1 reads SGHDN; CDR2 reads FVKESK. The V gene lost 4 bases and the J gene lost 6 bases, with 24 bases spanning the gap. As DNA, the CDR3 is TGTGCCAGCAGCCGGAGTCAGGGATGGGGCCTTGCGGATGGCTACACCTTC. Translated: CASSRSQGWGLADGYTF.

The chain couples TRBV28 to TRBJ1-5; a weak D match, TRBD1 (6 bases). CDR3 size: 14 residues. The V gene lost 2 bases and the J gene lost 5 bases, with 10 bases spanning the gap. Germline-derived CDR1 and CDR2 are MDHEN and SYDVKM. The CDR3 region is CASSLTGIHQPQHF. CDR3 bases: TGTGCCAGCAGTTTAACAGGGATTCATCAGCCCCAGCATTTT.

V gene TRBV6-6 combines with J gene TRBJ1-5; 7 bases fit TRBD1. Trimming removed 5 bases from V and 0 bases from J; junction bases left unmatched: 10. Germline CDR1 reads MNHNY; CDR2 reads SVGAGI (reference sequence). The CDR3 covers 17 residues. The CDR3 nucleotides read TGTGCCAGCAGTCACACAGGGGCCGATTATAGCAATCAGCCCCAGCATTTT. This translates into CASSHTGADYSNQPQHF.

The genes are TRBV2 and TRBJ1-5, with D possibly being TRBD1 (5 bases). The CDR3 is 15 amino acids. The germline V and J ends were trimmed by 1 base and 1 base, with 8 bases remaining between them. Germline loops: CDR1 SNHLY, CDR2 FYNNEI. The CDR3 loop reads CASSEDRWSNQPQHF. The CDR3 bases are TGTGCCAGCAGTGAAGACAGGTGGAGCAATCAGCCCCAGCATTTT.

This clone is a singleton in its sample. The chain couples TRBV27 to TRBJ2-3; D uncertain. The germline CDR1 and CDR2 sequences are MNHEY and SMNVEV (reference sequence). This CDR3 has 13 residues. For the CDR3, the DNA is TGTGGCTCCGGTCAACCCCCCACAGATACGCAGTATTTT. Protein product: CGSGQPPTDTQYF.

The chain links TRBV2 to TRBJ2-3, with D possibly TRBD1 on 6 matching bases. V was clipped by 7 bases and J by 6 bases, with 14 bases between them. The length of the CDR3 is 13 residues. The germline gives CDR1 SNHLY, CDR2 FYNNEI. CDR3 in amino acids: CASTKDSGDTQYF. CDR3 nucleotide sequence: TGTGCCAGCACTAAGGACAGCGGCGATACGCAGTATTTT.

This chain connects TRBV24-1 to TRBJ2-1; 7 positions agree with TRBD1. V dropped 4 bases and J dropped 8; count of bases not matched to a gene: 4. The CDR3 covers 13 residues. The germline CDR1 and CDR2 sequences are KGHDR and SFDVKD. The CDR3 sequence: CATSENRGYEQFF. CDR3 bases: TGTGCCACCAGTGAAAACAGGGGTTATGAGCAGTTCTTC.

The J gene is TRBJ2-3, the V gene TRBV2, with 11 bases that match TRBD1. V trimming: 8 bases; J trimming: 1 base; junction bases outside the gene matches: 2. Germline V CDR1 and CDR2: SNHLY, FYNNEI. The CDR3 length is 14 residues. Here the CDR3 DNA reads TGTGCCAGCCGGGACAGGGGGGGCACAGATACGCAGTATTTT. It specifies CASRDRGGTDTQYF.

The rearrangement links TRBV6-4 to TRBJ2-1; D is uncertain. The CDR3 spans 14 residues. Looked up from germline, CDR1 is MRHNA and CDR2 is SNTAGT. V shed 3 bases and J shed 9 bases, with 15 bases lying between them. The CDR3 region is CASSESLELGEQFF. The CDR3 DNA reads TGTGCCAGCAGTGAAAGTTTGGAGTTGGGTGAGCAGTTCTTC.

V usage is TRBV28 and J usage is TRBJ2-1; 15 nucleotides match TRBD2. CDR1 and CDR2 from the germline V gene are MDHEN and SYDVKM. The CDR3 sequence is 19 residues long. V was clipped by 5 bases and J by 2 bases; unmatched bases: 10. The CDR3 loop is CASSASGLAGGGTYNEQFF. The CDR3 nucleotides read TGTGCCAGCAGTGCATCGGGACTAGCGGGAGGAGGAACCTACAATGAGCAGTTCTTC.